This is a list of T cell receptor beta chains from one sample in a study of shared clonotypes between healthy human individuals. The assay was immunoSEQ multiplex PCR, and TCRdb's table has in-frame clones only and misses some. The table lists about 730,000 clones, just under 75% of them singletons. Sequencing was performed on memory CD4+ T cells sorted from blood. The receptors here all came from a woman aged 30 to 39 in good health. Each CDR3 is given with its conserved first and last residue. A D gene is named only where the DNA matches it firmly. Size is stated for part of the rows, as once, few or many counts, or as a class when the clone is expanded.

D,J,V,size,CDR3,DNA
TRBD2,TRBJ2-1,TRBV5-1,NA,CASSLGTSGSNEQFF,TGCGCCAGCAGCTTGGGGACTAGCGGGAGCAATGAGCAGTTCTTC
NA,TRBJ1-2,TRBV11-2,NA,CASSSFDVSGYTF,TGTGCCAGCAGCTCCTTTGACGTTTCGGGCTACACCTTC
NA,TRBJ2-2,TRBV6-4,once,CASSGSANTGELFF,TGTGCCAGCAGTGGTTCCGCGAACACCGGGGAGCTGTTTTTT
NA,TRBJ1-4,TRBV5-6,few,CASSLRQGHNEKLFF,TGTGCCAGCAGCTTGAGGCAGGGCCATAATGAAAAACTGTTTTTT
NA,TRBJ1-5,TRBV7-8,NA,CASSLQQANQPQHF,TGTGCCAGCAGCTTACAACAGGCCAATCAGCCCCAGCATTTT
NA,TRBJ1-2,TRBV30,few,CAWSVVGGREGGYTF,TGTGCCTGGAGTGTTGTTGGGGGGCGGGAAGGCGGCTACACCTTC
NA,TRBJ1-1,TRBV6-6,NA,CASRGAGTEAFF,TGTGCCAGCAGGGGGGCCGGCACTGAAGCTTTCTTT
TRBD1,TRBJ2-2,TRBV14,NA,CASSRDRLSAGELFF,TGTGCCAGCAGCCGGGACAGGCTATCGGCCGGGGAGCTGTTTTTT
NA,TRBJ2-5,TRBV30,once,CAWRGGTWDTVQETQYF,TGTGCCTGGAGGGGAGGGACCTGGGACACCGTCCAAGAGACCCAGTACTTC
NA,TRBJ2-7,TRBV11-2,NA,CASSPGIGRGREQYF,TGTGCCAGCAGCCCGGGGATTGGGCGGGGCCGCGAGCAGTACTTC
NA,TRBJ2-5,TRBV9,NA,CASSVGFSGTVLGETQYF,TGTGCCAGCAGCGTAGGATTCTCGGGGACGGTTTTGGGAGAGACCCAGTACTTC
NA,TRBJ2-7,TRBV2,NA,CASSSRPTSTYEQYF,TGTGCCAGCAGCTCGCGTCCGACATCCACCTACGAGCAGTACTTC
NA,TRBJ2-2,TRBV11-2,NA,CASSLSGNTGELFF,TGTGCCAGCAGCTTATCGGGGAACACCGGGGAGCTGTTTTTT
TRBD1,TRBJ2-5,TRBV15,NA,CATSSRQGKETQYF,TGTGCCACCAGCAGCCGACAGGGGAAAGAGACCCAGTACTTC
TRBD2,TRBJ2-2,TRBV7-9,NA,CASSSRLAGNTGELFF,TGTGCCAGCAGCTCACGACTAGCCGGGAACACCGGGGAGCTGTTTTTT
TRBD1,TRBJ2-3,TRBV2,few,CASSWTGGGDTQYF,TGTGCCAGCAGCTGGACAGGGGGAGGAGATACGCAGTATTTT
NA,TRBJ1-5,TRBV19,NA,CASSIQDHQPQHF,TGTGCCAGTAGTATTCAGGATCATCAGCCCCAGCATTTT
TRBD1,TRBJ2-6,TRBV5-1,NA,CASSPIGQGATGANVLTF,TGCGCCAGCAGCCCGATAGGACAGGGGGCAACTGGGGCCAACGTCCTGACTTTC
NA,TRBJ2-5,TRBV5-4,NA,CASSSGRGALQETQYF,TGTGCCAGCAGCTCCGGCCGGGGAGCCCTACAAGAGACCCAGTACTTC
NA,TRBJ2-7,TRBV6-5,NA,CASRASADYEQYF,TGTGCCAGCAGGGCGTCAGCGGACTACGAGCAGTACTTC
NA,TRBJ2-2,TRBV5-4,NA,CASSSDREGELFF,TGTGCCAGCAGCTCTGATCGGGAGGGGGAGCTGTTTTTT
NA,TRBJ2-1,TRBV19,NA,CASSAYAYNEQFF,TGTGCCAGTAGTGCCTATGCTTACAATGAGCAGTTCTTC
NA,TRBJ1-4,TRBV2,NA,CASSRGETNEKLFF,TGTGCCAGCAGCCGAGGGGAAACTAATGAAAAACTGTTTTTT
NA,TRBJ2-3,TRBV6-5,NA,CASSYHGAALADTQYF,TGTGCCAGCAGTTACCACGGAGCGGCCCTAGCAGATACGCAGTATTTT
TRBD1,TRBJ2-7,TRBV9,NA,CASTSSRQGYEQYF,TGTGCCAGCACCTCCAGTAGACAGGGGTACGAGCAGTACTTC
TRBD1,TRBJ2-7,TRBV13,NA,CASSQLEGQGAYEQYF,TGTGCCAGCAGCCAATTAGAGGGACAGGGGGCCTACGAGCAGTACTTC
NA,TRBJ2-3,TRBV19,NA,CASSRAGTSTDTQYF,TGTGCCAGTAGTCGGGCAGGGACTAGCACAGATACGCAGTATTTT
NA,TRBJ2-1,TRBV27,few,CASSLGVSSYNEQFF,TGTGCCAGCAGTTTGGGCGTGAGCTCCTACAATGAGCAGTTCTTC
TRBD1,TRBJ1-2,TRBV7-6,few,CASSLDRGGYTF,TGTGCCAGCAGCTTAGACAGGGGTGGCTACACCTTC
NA,TRBJ1-1,TRBV19,NA,CASSRTGGAVTEAFF,TGTGCCAGTAGTAGAACGGGTGGGGCTGTCACTGAAGCTTTCTTT
NA,TRBJ2-7,TRBV6-5,NA,CASSSPTPPGCEQYF,TGTGCCAGCAGTTCCCCGACACCGCCGGGGTGCGAGCAGTACTTC
TRBD1,TRBJ2-5,TRBV28,few,CASSPHDRGNRETQYF,TGTGCCAGCAGTCCCCACGACAGGGGTAATCGAGAGACCCAGTACTTC
NA,TRBJ1-1,TRBV6-1,NA,CASSGRSEAFF,TGTGCCAGCAGTGGTAGGAGTGAAGCTTTCTTT
TRBD1,TRBJ2-3,TRBV5-1,many,CASSSGGQGPDTQYF,TGCGCCAGCAGCTCGGGGGGACAGGGACCAGATACGCAGTATTTT
NA,TRBJ1-2,TRBV2,NA,CASSFRAGLGGYTF,TGTGCCAGCAGCTTCCGCGCGGGGTTGGGCGGCTACACCTTC
NA,TRBJ1-1,TRBV6-1,NA,CASSHRPDTEAFF,TGTGCCAGCAGTCACAGGCCCGACACTGAAGCTTTCTTT